The TCR beta chain under discussion was sequenced for a study of shared clonotypes between healthy human individuals. The protocol was immunoSEQ multiplex PCR, while the TCRdb copy is restricted to in-frame clones and leaves out a portion. Of about 1.1 million clones listed, 70% to 80% are singletons. V trimming: 4 bases; J trimming: 2 bases; junction bases outside the gene matches: 15. Per germline, CDR1 MGHRA and CDR2 YSYEKL. This CDR3 is 18 amino acids long. The source of this sequence is a young man in good health. Some clones in this sample may be carry-over from other donors' samples. What was sequenced was memory CD4+ T cells from PBMCs. Subset given: CD45RA-negative fraction. The V gene is TRBV4-1, the J gene TRBJ2-7; 9 bases are a match to TRBD2. Written as DNA, the CDR3 is TGCGCCAGCAGCCGACTCACCCCGACTAGCGGAGGGACCTACGAGCAGTACTTC. Protein sequence: CASSRLTPTSGGTYEQYF.